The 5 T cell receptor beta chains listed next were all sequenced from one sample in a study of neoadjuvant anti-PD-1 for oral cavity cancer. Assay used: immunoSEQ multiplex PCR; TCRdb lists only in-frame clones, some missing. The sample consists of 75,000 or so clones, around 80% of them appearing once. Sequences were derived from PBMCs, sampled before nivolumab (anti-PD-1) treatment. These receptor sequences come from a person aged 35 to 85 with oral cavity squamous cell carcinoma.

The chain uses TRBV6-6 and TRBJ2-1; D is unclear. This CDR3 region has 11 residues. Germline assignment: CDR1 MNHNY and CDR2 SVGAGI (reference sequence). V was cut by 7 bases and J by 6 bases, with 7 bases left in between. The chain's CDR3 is CASTKLNEQFF. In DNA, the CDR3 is TGTGCCAGCACTAAACTCAATGAGCAGTTCTTC.

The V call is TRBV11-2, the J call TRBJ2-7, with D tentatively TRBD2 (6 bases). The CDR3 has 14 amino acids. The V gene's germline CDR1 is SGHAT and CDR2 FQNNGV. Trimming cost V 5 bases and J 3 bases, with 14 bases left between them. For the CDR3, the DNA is TGTGCCAGCAGCGCCCGCGGGAATTTCTACGAGCAGTACTTC. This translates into CASSARGNFYEQYF.

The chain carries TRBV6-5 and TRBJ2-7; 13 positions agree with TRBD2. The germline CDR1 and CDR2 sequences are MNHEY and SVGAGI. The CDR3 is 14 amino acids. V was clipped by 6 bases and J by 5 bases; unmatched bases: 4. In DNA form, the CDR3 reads TGTGCCAGCAGCGGACTAGCGGGAGACCACGAGCAGTACTTC. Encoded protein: CASSGLAGDHEQYF.

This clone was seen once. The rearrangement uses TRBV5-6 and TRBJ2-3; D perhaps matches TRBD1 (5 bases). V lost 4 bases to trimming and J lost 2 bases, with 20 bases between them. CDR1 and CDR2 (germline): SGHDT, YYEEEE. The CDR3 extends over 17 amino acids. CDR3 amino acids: CASSIGLTGVYTDTQYF. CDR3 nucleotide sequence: TGTGCCAGCAGCATAGGGTTAACAGGAGTCTACACAGATACGCAGTATTTT.

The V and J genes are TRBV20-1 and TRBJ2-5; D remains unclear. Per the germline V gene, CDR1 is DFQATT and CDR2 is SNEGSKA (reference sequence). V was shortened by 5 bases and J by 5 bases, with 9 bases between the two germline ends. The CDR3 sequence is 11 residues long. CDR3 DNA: TGCAGTGCTTTCGACCGGGAGACCCAGTACTTC. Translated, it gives CSAFDRETQYF.